Listed below are T cell receptor beta chains from one sample, sequenced in a study of blood T cell repertoires in COVID-19. Data came from immunoSEQ multiplex PCR; TCRdb stores just in-frame clones and leaves some out. The sample records 130,000 to 150,000 clones, approximately 87% being singletons. Specimen: PBMCs or T cells enriched from blood (not recorded which). Source of these receptors: a man in his sixties who had recovered from COVID-19. Both conserved end residues are part of each CDR3. A D gene is named only where the DNA matches it firmly. Clone sizes are given selectively: once, few, many, or a class where the clone is expanded.

J | size | D | V | DNA | CDR3
TRBJ1-6 | . | . | TRBV18 | TGTGCCAGCTCACCCAACCGAGGGTCACCCCTCCACTTT | CASSPNRGSPLHF
TRBJ1-5 | . | TRBD1 | TRBV5-1 | TGCGCCAGCAGCCCCGGTCTGACAGGGGAACAGCCCCAGCATTTT | CASSPGLTGEQPQHF
TRBJ2-3 | . | TRBD2 | TRBV29-1 | TGCAGCGTTGAAGATCCCGGACTAGCGGGAGGAACCACAGATACGCAGTATTTT | CSVEDPGLAGGTTDTQYF
TRBJ2-4 | once | . | TRBV2 | TGTGCCAGTACGCGGGACGGGGGACTCGACATTCAGTACTTC | CASTRDGGLDIQYF
TRBJ2-1 | . | TRBD2 | TRBV18 | TGTGCCAGCTCACGCCACGTAGCGGGGGGAACCTACAATGAGCAGTTCTTC | CASSRHVAGGTYNEQFF
TRBJ2-7 | . | TRBD2 | TRBV5-1 | TGCGCCAGCAGGCCTAGCGGGAGGTCTAGCTCCTACGAGCAGTACTTC | CASRPSGRSSSYEQYF
TRBJ2-3 | . | TRBD2 | TRBV6-1 | TGTGCCAGCAGTGACCCTAGCGGGAGGCCGGGGGATACGCAGTATTTT | CASSDPSGRPGDTQYF
TRBJ2-3 | . | TRBD1 | TRBV5-1 | TGCGCCAGCAGCTTCACCGACAGGGCAGATACGCAGTATTTT | CASSFTDRADTQYF
TRBJ2-5 | . | TRBD1 | TRBV28 | TGTGCCAGCAGTTTAAGTCCTTGGACAGGGAATAGCGTCAGTACTTTGGCCCAGTACTTC | CASSLSPWTGNSVSTLAQYF
TRBJ2-7 | . | . | TRBV29-1 | TGCAGCGTGCTAACCTACGAGCAGTACTTC | CSVLTYEQYF
TRBJ2-1 | . | . | TRBV5-1 | TGCGCCAGCAGCTTGGTGTGGGGGGATTACAATGAGCAGTTCTTC | CASSLVWGDYNEQFF
TRBJ2-7 | . | TRBD2 | TRBV10-1 | TGCGCCAGCAGTGAGTCTGGGCGACTAGCGGGAGGAAGATACGAGCAGTACTTC | CASSESGRLAGGRYEQYF
TRBJ2-1 | . | TRBD2 | TRBV19 | TGTGCCAGTAGTCCTACTAGCGGGAGACCCAATGAGCAGTTCTTC | CASSPTSGRPNEQFF
TRBJ2-5 | . | . | TRBV20-1 | TGCAGTGCTAGTTTAGGGGGAGAGACCCAGTACTTC | CSASLGGETQYF
TRBJ1-1 | . | . | TRBV25-1 | TGTGCCAGAACTACTCCTCCCAGAGCAGCGGGATTT | CARTTPPRAAGF
TRBJ2-1 | . | TRBD2 | TRBV4-1 | TGCGCCAGCAGCCCGAGGAGCGGGGGGGCTTGGAATGAGCAGTTCTTC | CASSPRSGGAWNEQFF
TRBJ2-4 | . | . | TRBV19 | TGTGCCAGTAGTATCGGACAGTCTCTAGCCAAAAACATTCAGTACTTC | CASSIGQSLAKNIQYF
TRBJ2-7 | . | . | TRBV9 | TGTGCCAGCAGCCCCCAGCGGAGTTCCCTCGAGCAGTACTTC | CASSPQRSSLEQYF
TRBJ1-6 | . | TRBD1 | TRBV7-9 | TGTGCCAGCAGCCCTGGGACAGCTAATTCACCCCTCCACTTT | CASSPGTANSPLHF
TRBJ1-1 | . | . | TRBV6-5 | TGTGCCAGCAGTTATCAAAGCGTCACTGAAGCTTTCTTT | CASSYQSVTEAFF
TRBJ2-1 | . | . | TRBV28 | . | CASSLVMGGGGLEQFF
TRBJ1-1 | . | . | TRBV5-1 | TGCGCCAGCAGCTCGAGGACAGAGAACACTGAAGCTTTCTTT | CASSSRTENTEAFF
TRBJ1-2 | few | . | TRBV27 | TGTGCCAGCAGTTTTCGACCGGAGGGAGGCTACACCTTC | CASSFRPEGGYTF
TRBJ2-7 | . | TRBD1 | TRBV9 | TGTGCCAGCAGCGTAGAGGGGACAGCCTACGAGCAGTACTTC | CASSVEGTAYEQYF
TRBJ2-7 | . | TRBD2 | TRBV28 | TGTGCCAGCGGCTCCCGAGGGACTAGCGGGAGAAGCGAGCAGTACTTC | CASGSRGTSGRSEQYF
TRBJ1-2 | . | . | TRBV5-1 | TGCGCCAGCAGCTTGACAGGGTATAGCTATGGCTACACCTTC | CASSLTGYSYGYTF
TRBJ2-7 | . | . | TRBV11-2 | TGTGCCAGCAGCCCCCGGACATCAGCCTCCTACGAGCAGTACTTC | CASSPRTSASYEQYF
TRBJ2-7 | . | . | TRBV28 | TGTGCCAGCAGTTTACACTTCTACGAGCAGTACTTC | CASSLHFYEQYF
TRBJ2-7 | . | TRBD2 | TRBV6-5 | TGTGCCAGCAGTTACGCGGGGGTGCCCTTATCCTACGAGCAGTACTTC | CASSYAGVPLSYEQYF
TRBJ1-5 | . | . | TRBV27 | TGTGCCAGCAGTTTATTCAGGGGCGATCAGCCCCAGCATTTT | CASSLFRGDQPQHF
TRBJ2-7 | . | TRBD2 | TRBV2 | TGTGCCAGCAGTGATACTCCCACACTAGCGGGGGGTTCCTACGAGCAGTACTTC | CASSDTPTLAGGSYEQYF
TRBJ2-2 | . | . | TRBV11-2 | TGTGCCAGCAGCTTATCCAGGGTTGTCGGGGAGCTGTTTTTT | CASSLSRVVGELFF
TRBJ2-1 | . | TRBD2 | TRBV5-1 | TGCGCCAGCAGCCCTAGCGGGGGGTACAATGAGCAGTTCTTC | CASSPSGGYNEQFF
TRBJ2-1 | once | TRBD1 | TRBV7-3 | TGTGCCAGCAGCCCTCGGCCGGGACAGGGGGACAATGAGCAGTTCTTC | CASSPRPGQGDNEQFF
TRBJ1-1 | . | . | TRBV12-3/TRBV12-4 | TGTGCCAGCAGCAGGGCGCTTGAAGCTTTCTTT | CASSRALEAFF
TRBJ1-2 | . | . | TRBV7-2 | TGTGCCAGCAGCTTAAGAGTCGGCTATGGCTACACCTTC | CASSLRVGYGYTF
TRBJ2-7 | . | . | TRBV29-1 | TGCAGCGTTGAACCGGACAGCTCCTACGAGCAGTACTTC | CSVEPDSSYEQYF
TRBJ2-7 | few | . | TRBV5-1 | TGCGCCAGCAGCCAGGACGGGGGTTACGAGCAGTACTTC | CASSQDGGYEQYF
TRBJ2-7 | . | . | TRBV2 | TGTGCCAGCAACAGGGAGTCATACGAGCAGTACTTC | CASNRESYEQYF
TRBJ1-4 | . | TRBD1 | TRBV5-4 | TGTGCCAGCAGCTTCGGGACAGAGGTTGAGTATGAAAAACTGTTTTTT | CASSFGTEVEYEKLFF
TRBJ2-2 | . | TRBD2 | TRBV6-5 | TGTGCCAGCGAGGCTAGCGGGGGATTTTCCGGGGAGCTGTTTTTT | CASEASGGFSGELFF
TRBJ1-5 | few | . | TRBV19 | TGTGCCAGTAGTACATACACAGGGAAAGGTCAGCCCCAGCATTTT | CASSTYTGKGQPQHF
TRBJ2-2 | once | . | TRBV4-1 | TGCGCCAGCAGCCAAGGGCAGACGAACACCGGGGAGCTGTTTTTT | CASSQGQTNTGELFF
TRBJ2-1 | . | TRBD2 | TRBV7-9 | TGTGCCAGCGTGTCCTCGGGACTAGCGGGAGGGAGGTACAATGAGCAGTTCTTC | CASVSSGLAGGRYNEQFF